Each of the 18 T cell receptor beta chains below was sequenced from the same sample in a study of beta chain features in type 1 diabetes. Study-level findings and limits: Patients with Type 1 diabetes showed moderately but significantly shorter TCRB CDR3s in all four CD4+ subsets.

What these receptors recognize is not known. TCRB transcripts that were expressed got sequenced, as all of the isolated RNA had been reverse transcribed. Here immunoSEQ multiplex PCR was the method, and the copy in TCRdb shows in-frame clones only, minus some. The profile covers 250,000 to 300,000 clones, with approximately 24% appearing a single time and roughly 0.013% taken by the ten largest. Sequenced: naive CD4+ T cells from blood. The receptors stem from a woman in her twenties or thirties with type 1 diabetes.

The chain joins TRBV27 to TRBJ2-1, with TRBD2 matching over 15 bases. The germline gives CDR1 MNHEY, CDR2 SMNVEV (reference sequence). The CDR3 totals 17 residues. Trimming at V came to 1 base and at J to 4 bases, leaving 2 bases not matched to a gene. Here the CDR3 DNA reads TGTGCCAGCAGTTTATGGACTAGCGGGAGGGGATACAATGAGCAGTTCTTC. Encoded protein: CASSLWTSGRGYNEQFF.

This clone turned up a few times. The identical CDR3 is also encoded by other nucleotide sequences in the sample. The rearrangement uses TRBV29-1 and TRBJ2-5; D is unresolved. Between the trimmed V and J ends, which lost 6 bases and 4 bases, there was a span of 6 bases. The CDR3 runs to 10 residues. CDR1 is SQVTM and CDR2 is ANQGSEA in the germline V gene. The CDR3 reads CSVAGETQYF. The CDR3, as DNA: TGCAGCGTCGCAGGAGAGACCCAGTACTTC.

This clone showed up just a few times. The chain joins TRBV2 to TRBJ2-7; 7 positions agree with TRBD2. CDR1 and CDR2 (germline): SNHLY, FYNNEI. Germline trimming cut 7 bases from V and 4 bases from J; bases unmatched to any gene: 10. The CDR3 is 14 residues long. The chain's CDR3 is CASKESSGTYEQYF. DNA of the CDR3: TGTGCCAGCAAAGAATCTAGCGGTACTTACGAGCAGTACTTC.

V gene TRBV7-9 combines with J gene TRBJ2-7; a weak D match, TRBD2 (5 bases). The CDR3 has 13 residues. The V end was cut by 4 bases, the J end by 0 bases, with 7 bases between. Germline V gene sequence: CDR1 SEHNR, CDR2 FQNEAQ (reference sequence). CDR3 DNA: TGTGCCAGCAGCTACCGGGACTCCTACGAGCAGTACTTC. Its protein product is CASSYRDSYEQYF.

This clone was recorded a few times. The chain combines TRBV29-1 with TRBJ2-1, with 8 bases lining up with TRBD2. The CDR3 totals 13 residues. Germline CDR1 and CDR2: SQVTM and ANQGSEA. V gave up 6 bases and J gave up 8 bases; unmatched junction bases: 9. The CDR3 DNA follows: TGCAGCGTGGACCTCGGAGCGGGGGATGAGCAGTTCTTC. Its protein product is CSVDLGAGDEQFF.

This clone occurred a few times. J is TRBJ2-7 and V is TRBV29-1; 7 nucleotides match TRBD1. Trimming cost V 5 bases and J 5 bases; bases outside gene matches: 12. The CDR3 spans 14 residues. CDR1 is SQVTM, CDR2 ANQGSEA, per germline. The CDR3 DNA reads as TGCAGCGTTCAGACGCGACAGGGTTCCCACGAGCAGTACTTC. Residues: CSVQTRQGSHEQYF.

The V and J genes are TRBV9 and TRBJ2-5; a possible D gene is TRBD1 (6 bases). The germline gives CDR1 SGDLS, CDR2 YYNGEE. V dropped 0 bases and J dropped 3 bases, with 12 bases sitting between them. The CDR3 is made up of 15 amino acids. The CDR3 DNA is TGTGCCAGCAGCGTAGTTGGGACAAGGGAAGAGACCCAGTACTTC. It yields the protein CASSVVGTREETQYF.

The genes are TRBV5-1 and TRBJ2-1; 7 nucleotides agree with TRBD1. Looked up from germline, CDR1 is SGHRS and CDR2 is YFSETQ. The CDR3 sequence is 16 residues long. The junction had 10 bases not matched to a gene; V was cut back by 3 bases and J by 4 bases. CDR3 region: CASSSQGEPSYNEQFF. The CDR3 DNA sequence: TGCGCCAGCAGCTCCCAGGGGGAGCCATCTTACAATGAGCAGTTCTTC.

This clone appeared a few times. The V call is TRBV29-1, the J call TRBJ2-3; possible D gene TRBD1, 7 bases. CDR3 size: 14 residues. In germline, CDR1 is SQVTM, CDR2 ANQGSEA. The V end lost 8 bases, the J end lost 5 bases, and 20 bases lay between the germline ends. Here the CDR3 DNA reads TGCAGCCCTACTGGGCCAGGGGGGTTAGATACGCAGTATTTT. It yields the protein CSPTGPGGLDTQYF.

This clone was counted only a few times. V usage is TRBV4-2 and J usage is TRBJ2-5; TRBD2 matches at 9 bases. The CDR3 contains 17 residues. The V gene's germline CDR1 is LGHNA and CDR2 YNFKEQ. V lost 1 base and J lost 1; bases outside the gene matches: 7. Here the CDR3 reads CASSQVVAGGPQETQYF. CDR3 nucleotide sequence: TGTGCCAGCAGCCAAGTAGTTGCGGGAGGGCCCCAAGAGACCCAGTACTTC.

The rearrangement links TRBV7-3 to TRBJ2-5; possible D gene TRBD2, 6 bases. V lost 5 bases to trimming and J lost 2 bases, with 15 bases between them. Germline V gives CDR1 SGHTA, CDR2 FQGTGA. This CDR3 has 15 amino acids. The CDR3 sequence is CASSPAVGLQETQYF. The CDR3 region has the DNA TGTGCCAGCAGCCCCGCCGTTGGACTACAAGAGACCCAGTACTTC. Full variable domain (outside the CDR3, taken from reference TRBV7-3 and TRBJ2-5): GAGVSQTPSNKVTEKGKYVELRCDPISGHTALYWYRQSLGQGPEFLIYFQGTGAADDSGLPNDRFFAVRPEGSVSTLKIQRTERGDSAVYLCASSPAVGLQETQYFGPGTRLLVL.

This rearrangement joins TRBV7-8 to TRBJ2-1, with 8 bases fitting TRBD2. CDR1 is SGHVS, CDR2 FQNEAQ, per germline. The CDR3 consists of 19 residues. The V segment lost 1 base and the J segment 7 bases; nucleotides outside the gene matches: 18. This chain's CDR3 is CASSLGWAPGTRNYNEQFF. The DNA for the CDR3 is TGTGCCAGCAGCTTAGGATGGGCACCCGGGACTAGAAATTATAATGAGCAGTTCTTC.

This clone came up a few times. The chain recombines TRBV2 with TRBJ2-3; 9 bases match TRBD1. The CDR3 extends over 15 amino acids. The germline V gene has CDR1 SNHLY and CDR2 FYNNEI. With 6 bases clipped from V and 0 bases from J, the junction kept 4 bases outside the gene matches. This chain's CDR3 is CASSGQGLSTDTQYF. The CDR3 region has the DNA TGTGCCAGCAGCGGACAGGGGTTAAGCACAGATACGCAGTATTTT.

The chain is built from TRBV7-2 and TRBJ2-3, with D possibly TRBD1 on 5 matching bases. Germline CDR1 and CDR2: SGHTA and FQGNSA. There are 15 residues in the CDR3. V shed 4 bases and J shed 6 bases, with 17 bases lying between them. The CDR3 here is CASSSSGFGVDTQYF. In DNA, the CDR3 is TGTGCCAGCAGCTCATCAGGGTTCGGAGTGGATACGCAGTATTTT.

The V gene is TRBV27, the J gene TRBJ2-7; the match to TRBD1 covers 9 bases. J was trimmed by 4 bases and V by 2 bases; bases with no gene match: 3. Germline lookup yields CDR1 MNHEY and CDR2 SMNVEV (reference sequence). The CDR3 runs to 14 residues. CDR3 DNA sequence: TGTGCCAGCAGTTTACGGGACAGGGCTTACGAGCAGTACTTC. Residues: CASSLRDRAYEQYF.

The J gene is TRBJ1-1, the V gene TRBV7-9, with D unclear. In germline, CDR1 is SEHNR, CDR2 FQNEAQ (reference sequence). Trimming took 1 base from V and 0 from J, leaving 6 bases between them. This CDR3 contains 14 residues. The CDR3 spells CASSLETLNTEAFF. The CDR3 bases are TGTGCCAGCAGCTTAGAGACACTGAACACTGAAGCTTTCTTT.

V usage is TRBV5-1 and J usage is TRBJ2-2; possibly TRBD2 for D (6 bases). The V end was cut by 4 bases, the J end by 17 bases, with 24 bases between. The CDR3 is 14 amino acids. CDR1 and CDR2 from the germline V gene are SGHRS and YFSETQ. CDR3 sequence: CASSSLGGSPEGFF. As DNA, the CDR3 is TGCGCCAGCAGCAGCCTCGGGGGTTCCCCGGAAGGCTTTTTT. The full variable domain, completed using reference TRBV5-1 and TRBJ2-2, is KAGVTQTPRYLIKTRGQQVTLSCSPISGHRSVSWYQQTPGQGLQFLFEYFSETQRNKGNFPGRFSGRQFSNSRSEMNVSTLELGDSALYLCASSSLGGSPEGFFGEGSRLTVL.

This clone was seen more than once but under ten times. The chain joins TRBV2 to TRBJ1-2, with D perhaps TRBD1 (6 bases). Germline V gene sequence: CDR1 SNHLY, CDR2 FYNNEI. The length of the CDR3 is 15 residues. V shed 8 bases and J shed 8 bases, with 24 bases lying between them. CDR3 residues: CASPTNREPSGGYTF. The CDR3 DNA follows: TGTGCCAGCCCAACCAACAGGGAACCCTCCGGCGGCTACACCTTC.